Presented here are 8 T cell receptor beta chains from one specimen sequenced in a study of glioma-infiltrating T cells after dendritic cell vaccination. The data were produced by immunoSEQ multiplex PCR, yet TCRdb's version contains in-frame clones alone and is incomplete. The table has about 94,000 clones, 80% seen once. The sample's time point: after dendritic cell vaccination, including at tumor progression/relapse. The source was blood, collected after dendritic cell vaccination. These receptors were obtained from a human donor with glioblastoma.

This clone was seen just once. The genes are TRBV18 and TRBJ1-1; unclear D gene. This CDR3 has 14 amino acids. Trimming removed 0 bases at V and 0 bases at J, with 5 bases between. Germline loops: CDR1 KGHSH, CDR2 LQKENI. The CDR3: CASSPPSVNTEAFF. As DNA, the CDR3 is TGTGCCAGCTCACCACCGTCAGTGAACACTGAAGCTTTCTTT.

The gene calls are TRBV6-1 and TRBJ2-1; TRBD2 agrees at 8 bases. CDR3 length equals 17 residues. V trimming: 2 bases; J trimming: 3 bases; junction bases outside the gene matches: 9. Germline CDR1 and CDR2: MNHNS and SASEGT. CDR3 nucleotide sequence: TGTGCCAGCAGTGAACGCGTCGAGGGACTAGTCTACAATGAGCAGTTCTTC. Its translation: CASSERVEGLVYNEQFF.

The genes are TRBV28 and TRBJ1-2; TRBD1 aligns across 8 bases. This CDR3 has 13 residues. Germline assignment: CDR1 MDHEN and CDR2 SYDVKM. The ends lost 6 bases at V and 2 bases at J; junction bases unmatched: 2. This CDR3 is CASRTGGNYGYTF. The DNA for the CDR3 is TGTGCCAGCAGAACAGGGGGAAACTATGGCTACACCTTC.

This chain connects TRBV5-6 to TRBJ1-2, with unresolved D. The germline gives CDR1 SGHDT, CDR2 YYEEEE. This CDR3 is built from 14 residues. Between the trimmed V and J ends, which lost 0 bases and 2 bases, there was a span of 8 bases. CDR3 DNA: TGTGCCAGCAGCTTGGCCTCGGTAAACTATGGCTACACCTTC. It codes for CASSLASVNYGYTF.

The V gene is TRBV2, the J gene TRBJ2-1, with 9 positions matching TRBD2. The CDR3 has 16 amino acids. CDR1 is SNHLY, CDR2 FYNNEI, per germline. The V gene end was trimmed by 7 bases and the J gene end by 0 bases; junction bases not matched to a gene: 7. The CDR3 DNA reads as TGTGCCAGCAAACTTAGCGGGAGTCGCTCCTACAATGAGCAGTTCTTC. This translates into CASKLSGSRSYNEQFF.

The chain recombines TRBV19 with TRBJ2-7, with D maybe TRBD1 (5 bases). The ends were cut back, 1 base at V and 6 bases at J, with 13 bases in the middle. The CDR3 covers 14 residues. The V gene's germline CDR1 is LNHDA and CDR2 SQIVND (reference sequence). DNA for the CDR3: TGTGCCAGTAGTATAGTAAGGGGATTCGGCGAGCAGTACTTC. This codes for CASSIVRGFGEQYF.

CDR3 region: CASSAARLAGAEEQFF. CDR3 in DNA: TGCGCCAGCAGCGCCGCCCGACTAGCGGGAGCTGAAGAGCAGTTCTTC. The chain has TRBV5-1 and TRBJ2-1; TRBD2 agrees at 12 bases. With V trimmed by 4 bases and J by 10 bases, 12 bases remained unmatched. This CDR3 is built from 16 residues. Germline V gene sequence: CDR1 SGHRS, CDR2 YFSETQ.

The gene calls are TRBV19 and TRBJ1-2; 8 bases agree with TRBD1. CDR3 length: 13 residues. V was pared by 6 bases and J by 8 bases, with 8 bases of the junction left unmatched. The germline gives CDR1 LNHDA, CDR2 SQIVND (reference sequence). The CDR3 sequence is CASRPGQGWGYTF. The CDR3 nucleotides read TGTGCCAGTAGGCCAGGACAGGGATGGGGCTACACCTTC.